This T cell receptor beta chain was identified during a study of monozygotic twins with inflammatory bowel disease. TCRdb reworked the 5' RACE reads into one entry per CDR3 protein, no DNA. The table for this sample gives approximately 300,000 distinct CDR3 sequences. The CDR3 is 14 amino acids. Germline-derived CDR1 and CDR2 are MNHEY and SVGEGT. The sample taken for sequencing was blood. The receptor comes from a human donor with ulcerative colitis or Crohn's disease, or a healthy co-twin of an affected twin (not recorded which). The chain uses TRBV6-2 or TRBV6-3 and TRBJ2-7; TCRdb picks TRBD1, but there is no DNA to check that call. The CDR3 loop reads CASSSLGGSYEQYF.